One and the same sample provided the 6 T cell receptor beta chains below, sequenced in a study of shared clonotypes between healthy human individuals. TCRdb's table, derived via immunoSEQ multiplex PCR, lists solely in-frame clones and lacks some. In the table there are 700,000 to 950,000 clones, 96% of which are singletons. Naive CD8 cells lacked CD45RO, underwent positive selection for CCR7 and left out terminally differentiated effector memory CD45RA+ cells. Source material: naive CD8+ T cells sorted from blood. The receptors originated from a man younger than 45 in good health.

J is TRBJ1-3 and V is TRBV7-9; the D is unclear. Trimming removed 9 bases at V and 0 bases at J, with 15 bases between. CDR1 SEHNR and CDR2 FQNEAQ come from the germline V gene (reference sequence). The CDR3 is made up of 15 amino acids. In DNA, the CDR3 is TGTGCCAGTAACCCCCCACAGCTCTCTGGAAACACCATATATTTT. This codes for CASNPPQLSGNTIYF.

To note about this clone: The same CDR3 also results from other DNA sequences found in this sample. The V call is TRBV5-4, the J call TRBJ2-7; D gene ambiguous. The V gene's germline CDR1 is SGHNT and CDR2 YYREEE (reference sequence). The CDR3 is 12 amino acids. V was pared by 2 bases and J by 0 bases, with 3 bases between. CDR3 residues: CASSLNSYEQYF. DNA of the CDR3: TGTGCCAGCAGCTTAAACTCCTACGAGCAGTACTTC.

The chain combines TRBV14 with TRBJ2-5; D is undetermined. The germline gives CDR1 SGHDN, CDR2 FVKESK. The CDR3 extends over 16 amino acids. The germline V and J ends were trimmed by 0 bases and 2 bases, with 13 bases remaining between them. The CDR3 DNA reads TGTGCCAGCAGCCAAGATTCAACAGACTCGCAAGAGACCCAGTACTTC. It translates to CASSQDSTDSQETQYF. The full variable domain, rest sourced from reference TRBV14 and TRBJ2-5, is EAGVTQFPSHSVIEKGQTVTLRCDPISGHDNLYWYRRVMGKEIKFLLHFVKESKQDESGMPNNRFLAERTGGTYSTLKVQPAELEDSGVYFCASSQDSTDSQETQYFGPGTRLLVL.

The V gene is TRBV29-1, the J gene TRBJ1-2, with D possibly matching TRBD1 (6 bases). CDR3 length equals 13 residues. Germline loops: CDR1 SQVTM, CDR2 ANQGSEA. Trimming left V 7 bases short and J 1 base short, with 13 bases between. CDR3 nucleotide sequence: TGCAGCGGGAGGGCAGGGGATAACTATGGCTACACCTTC. Translating gives CSGRAGDNYGYTF.

The chain carries TRBV11-3 and TRBJ2-1; TRBD2 matches at 10 bases. J lost 8 bases, V lost 2 bases, and 9 bases had no gene match. CDR3 length: 16 residues. Germline V gene data show CDR1 as SGHNT and CDR2 as YENEEA. This CDR3 reads CASSLRSSGSWDEQFF. The CDR3 nucleotides read TGTGCCAGCAGCTTAAGATCTAGCGGGAGCTGGGATGAGCAGTTCTTC.

V usage is TRBV5-1 and J usage is TRBJ1-1, with D unresolved. CDR3 length equals 16 residues. In germline, CDR1 is SGHRS, CDR2 YFSETQ. Deletions cut 0 bases from V and 0 bases from J, with 12 bases between. CDR3 sequence (DNA): TGCGCCAGCAGCTTGGCTACAACTAGGATGAACACTGAAGCTTTCTTT. Encoded protein: CASSLATTRMNTEAFF.